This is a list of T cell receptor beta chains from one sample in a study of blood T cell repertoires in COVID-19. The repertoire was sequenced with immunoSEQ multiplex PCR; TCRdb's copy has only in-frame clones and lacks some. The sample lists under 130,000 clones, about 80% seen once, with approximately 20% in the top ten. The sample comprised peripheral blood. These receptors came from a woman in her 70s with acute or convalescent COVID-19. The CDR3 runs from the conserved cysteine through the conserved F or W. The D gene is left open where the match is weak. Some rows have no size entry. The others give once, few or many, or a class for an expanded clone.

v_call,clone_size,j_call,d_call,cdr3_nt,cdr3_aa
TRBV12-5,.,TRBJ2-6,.,TGTGCTAGTTGCGCGTCTGGGGCCAACGTCCTGACTTTC,CASCASGANVLTF
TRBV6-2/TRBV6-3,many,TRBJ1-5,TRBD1,TGTGCCAGCAGTATGGACAGGGGGCGAACTAGGAACAATCAGCCCCAGCATTTT,CASSMDRGRTRNNQPQHF
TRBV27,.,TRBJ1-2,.,TGTGCCAGCAGTCCCCGGGCTAACTATGGCTACACCTTC,CASSPRANYGYTF
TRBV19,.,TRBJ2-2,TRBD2,TGTGCCAGTAGCCCTTCGAAGGGAGGGAAGGAGCTGTTTTTT,CASSPSKGGKELFF
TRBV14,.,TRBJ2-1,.,TGTGCCAGCAGCCCCCCGGACGGGAGATCCCTATACAATGAGCAGTTCTTC,CASSPPDGRSLYNEQFF
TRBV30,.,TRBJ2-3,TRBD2,TGTGCCTGCCGGAGGAGGAGCGGGGGGGCCTCTGATACGCAGTATTTT,CACRRRSGGASDTQYF
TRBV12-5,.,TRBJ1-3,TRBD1,TGTGCTAGTGCGTTGACAGGGGGCAAAGGGTCTGGAAACACCATATATTTT,CASALTGGKGSGNTIYF
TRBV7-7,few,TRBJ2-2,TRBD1,TGTGCCAGCAGCCCGACCGGGACAGGGGCTTTGGCCGGGGAGCTGTTTTTT,CASSPTGTGALAGELFF
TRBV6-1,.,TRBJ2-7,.,TGTGCCAGCAGTGATGACTACTACGAGCAGTACTTC,CASSDDYYEQYF
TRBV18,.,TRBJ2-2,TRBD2,TGTGCCAGCTCACCCCTAGGGACTAAACTACTTAACACCGGGGAGCTGTTTTTT,CASSPLGTKLLNTGELFF
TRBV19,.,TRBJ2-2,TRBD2,TGTGCCAGCACAGCGACTAGCGGGGTTAGACTGAACACCGGGGAGCTGTTTTTT,CASTATSGVRLNTGELFF
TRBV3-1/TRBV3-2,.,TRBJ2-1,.,TGTGCCAGCAGTCTAGCGTTAGAGCAGTTCTTC,CASSLALEQFF
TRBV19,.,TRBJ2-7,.,TGTGCCACCGGGAGGGGGCCCCCTGACGAGCAGTACTTC,CATGRGPPDEQYF
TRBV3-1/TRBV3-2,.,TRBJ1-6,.,TGTGCCAGCACGCCTGCGGGGAGTAATAATTCACCCCTCCACTTT,CASTPAGSNNSPLHF